This T cell receptor (beta chain) was recorded in a study of blood T cells in healthy people across ages. The CDR3 has 12 amino acids. V was pared by 2 bases and J by 15 bases, with 14 bases between. Germline assignment: CDR1 MNHNY and CDR2 SVGAGI (reference sequence). A second PCR of roughly 7 to 11 cycles used a sample-barcoded 5' primer and a J-beta primer mix. One entry per CDR3 protein, called by TCRdb with MiXCR from the 5' RACE reads. The data show around 800,000 distinct CDR3 sequences, around 45% seen once. Healthy Caucasian individuals from Russia aged about 6 to 100 served as donors. Many counts were recorded for this clonotype.

Input material: blood. V gene TRBV6-6 combines with J gene TRBJ2-4, with D perhaps matching TRBD2 (6 bases). The sequence derives from a man older than 75 in good health. The CDR3 sequence: CASSYREERRYF. CDR3 nucleotide sequence: TGTGCCAGCAGTTACAGGGAGGAGAGGAGGTACTTC.